These T cell receptor beta chains were read from a single sample in a study of cytomegalovirus exposure and HLA in healthy donors. Using immunoSEQ multiplex PCR, the repertoire was profiled, and TCRdb retains in-frame clones only, with some absent. The profile covers fewer than 350,000 clones, with roughly 90% appearing a single time and around 0.9% taken by the ten largest. Material for sequencing was PBMCs. These receptors originate from a woman aged 18-29 years in good health and CMV-seronegative. The conserved cysteine and the conserved F or W are not part of the CDR3 here. The D gene is left open where the match is weak.

>TRBJ2-7|TRBV27|.
ASSLTASYEQY
>TRBJ2-2|TRBV6-5|TRBD2
ASSLFSGRGTGELF
>TRBJ1-1|TRBV25-1|TRBD1
ASRETGWNTEAF
>TRBJ2-6|TRBV4-3|.
ASSPTGTGANVLT
>TRBJ1-2|TRBV10-3|TRBD1
AISGTTGDGYT
>TRBJ2-5|TRBV27|.
ASTPSWGGETQY
>TRBJ1-3|TRBV28|.
ASSLQSGNTIY
>TRBJ1-3|TRBV27|TRBD1
ASSPDRGHENTIY
>TRBJ1-1|TRBV14|.
ASSQEGGGYRGPLDTEAF
>TRBJ2-2|TRBV6-5|.
ASTLDPWGAGELF
>TRBJ1-2|TRBV28|TRBD1
ASSLDRSYGYT
>TRBJ2-7|TRBV5-1|TRBD1
ASSHRQGVGYEQY
>TRBJ2-3|TRBV6-5|.
ASSYSGGRFRDTQY
>TRBJ2-3|TRBV5-1|TRBD2
ASSGTSGKRSDTQY
>TRBJ2-7|TRBV5-6|.
ASSLSSYEQY
>TRBJ2-2|TRBV19|.
ASSPMSVGELF
>TRBJ1-5|TRBV14|TRBD1
ASSLDRGHQPQH
>TRBJ2-7|TRBV18|.
ASSSGLSVYEQY
>TRBJ2-7|TRBV11-3|TRBD2
ASSVCVGTTCYEQY
>TRBJ1-1|TRBV6-6|.
ASSYGLTFTEAF
>TRBJ1-4|TRBV18|.
ASSRDNNEKLF
>TRBJ2-5|TRBV19|.
ASSIVAGLGETQY
>TRBJ2-7|TRBV28|.
ASSLSGYPYEQY
>TRBJ2-7|TRBV13|TRBD1
ASSARTGASYEQY
>TRBJ2-5|TRBV5-6|TRBD2
ASSRDYFQETQY
>TRBJ1-2|TRBV2|.
ASSDGLGYT
>TRBJ2-5|TRBV7-6|.
ASSLRGSKETQY
>TRBJ1-2|TRBV2|TRBD1
ASESKSGTGFHHGYT
>TRBJ2-2|TRBV5-1|TRBD1
ASSPRTGGTGELF
>TRBJ1-2|TRBV2|.
ASSERAIGGYT
>TRBJ2-7|TRBV28|.
ASSFWGRFSYEQY
>TRBJ1-5|TRBV19|TRBD1
ASSKGQGDQPQH
>TRBJ2-4|TRBV28|.
ASRQGRVQNIQY
>TRBJ2-3|TRBV25-1|TRBD2
ASSEAASGRADTQY
>TRBJ1-1|TRBV4-1|.
ASSQGAGTEAF
>TRBJ1-5|TRBV14|.
ASSQGGGNQPQH
>TRBJ2-7|TRBV5-1|.
ASSLGASVEQY
>TRBJ2-7|TRBV28|TRBD2
ASSRTSGRVAEQY
>TRBJ2-5|TRBV2|TRBD2
ASRRSSGRETQY
>TRBJ1-1|TRBV5-6|.
ASSLETALNTEAF
>TRBJ2-7|TRBV7-6|TRBD2
ASSLTSGSSYEQY
>TRBJ2-7|TRBV6-5|.
ASSPSSSYEQY